The present entry profiles one T cell receptor (beta chain) with its context. While infection was still active, Seattle patients were enrolled and then followed longitudinally. The data originate from a study of blood T cell repertoires in COVID-19. Study overall: Researchers got acute and convalescent COVID-19 samples from the United States, Italy and Spain.

Here immunoSEQ multiplex PCR was the method, and the copy in TCRdb shows in-frame clones only, minus some. The sample has about 350,000 clones, approximately 86% seen once. Trimming removed 5 bases from V and 0 bases from J, with 17 bases in between. CDR1 and CDR2 from the germline V gene are SGDLS and YYNGEE. The CDR3 loop spans 16 amino acids. The rearrangement uses TRBV9 and TRBJ1-2, with a tentative D call TRBD1 (5 bases). The receptor was derived from a woman aged 55-69 years with COVID-19, enrolled during active disease. Sequenced sample: peripheral blood. This CDR3 reads CASRSYRGESNYGYTF. In DNA, the CDR3 is TGTGCCAGCAGGTCATACCGGGGGGAATCTAACTATGGCTACACCTTC.